The 17 T cell receptor beta chains below all came from one sample that was sequenced in a study of CD8 T cells in ankylosing spondylitis. General study points: What appeared characteristic of ankylosing spondylitis blood was a TCR beta motif of eight highly homologous variants.

These TCRs' antigens remain unknown. Each CDR3 protein gets one entry after TCRdb re-called the 5' RACE reads with MiXCR. Of about 500,000 distinct CDR3 sequences in the sample, roughly 5.2% were seen once. The sequencing sample was made of blood, either unsorted or a sorted T cell fraction (not recorded which). All receptors come from a male donor with ankylosing spondylitis.

This clonotype was seen many times. The gene calls are TRBV20-1 and TRBJ1-4, with D possibly matching TRBD1 (6 bases). Germline CDR1 reads DFQATT; CDR2 reads SNEGSKA (reference sequence). The CDR3 is 14 residues long. V was pared by 5 bases and J by 6 bases, with 16 bases between. CDR3 loop: CSARGADGHEKLFF. For the CDR3, the DNA is TGCAGTGCTCGGGGGGCGGATGGGCATGAAAAACTGTTTTTT.

This clonotype has a count of ten or more. V gene TRBV20-1 combines with J gene TRBJ2-1, with 9 bases identical to TRBD2. CDR3 size: 16 residues. Germline V lookup: CDR1 DFQATT, CDR2 SNEGSKA (reference sequence). V dropped 2 bases and J dropped 7; count of bases not matched to a gene: 12. CDR3 region: CSARPYRSGGGNEQFF. The CDR3 region has the DNA TGCAGTGCTAGACCCTACCGTAGCGGGGGTGGGAATGAGCAGTTCTTC.

This clonotype was counted ten times or more. This chain uses TRBV6-2 or TRBV6-3 with TRBJ2-1, with no clear D. Looked up from germline, CDR1 is MNHEY and CDR2 is SVGEGT. Trimming took off 2 bases at V and 4 bases at J, with 6 bases between the two ends. This CDR3 is 13 amino acids long. CDR3 coding DNA: TGTGCCAGCAGTTACGTCTCTTACAATGAGCAGTTCTTC. Translated: CASSYVSYNEQFF.

The chain employs TRBV9 and TRBJ2-2, with a weak D call TRBD2 (7 bases). The germline V and J ends were trimmed by 2 bases and 4 bases, with 18 bases remaining between them. The germline V gene encodes CDR1 SGDLS and CDR2 YYNGEE. CDR3 length equals 17 residues. Here the CDR3 reads CASSVRVRGAGTGELFF. The CDR3 DNA sequence: TGTGCCAGCAGCGTGAGAGTACGGGGGGCGGGCACCGGGGAGCTGTTTTTT. Drawing the rest from reference TRBV9 and TRBJ2-2, the complete variable domain is DSGVTQTPKHLITATGQRVTLRCSPRSGDLSVYWYQQSLDQGLQFLIQYYNGEERAKGNILERFSAQQFPDLHSELNLSSLELGDSALYFCASSVRVRGAGTGELFFGEGSRLTVL.

This clonotype was counted many times. This chain connects TRBV7-2 to TRBJ2-3; D perhaps matches TRBD1 (6 bases). The germline gives CDR1 SGHTA, CDR2 FQGNSA. V was cut by 3 bases and J by 4 bases, with 8 bases left in between. This CDR3 has 13 residues. CDR3 in DNA: TGTGCCAGCAGCTTTTCAGGGGCAGATACGCAGTATTTT. Its protein product is CASSFSGADTQYF.

This clonotype occurred many times. This chain links TRBV5-6 with TRBJ1-2; possible D gene TRBD1, 5 bases. V dropped 5 bases and J dropped 3 bases, with 14 bases sitting between them. Germline lookup yields CDR1 SGHDT and CDR2 YYEEEE. CDR3 size: 14 residues. The CDR3 is CASRESGKDYGYTF. The CDR3 DNA sequence: TGTGCCAGCAGAGAGTCAGGGAAGGACTATGGCTACACCTTC. The variable domain in full, completed from reference TRBV5-6 and TRBJ1-2, reads DAGVTQSPTHLIKTRGQQVTLRCSPKSGHDTVSWYQQALGQGPQFIFQYYEEEERQRGNFPDRFSGHQFPNYSSELNVNALLLGDSALYLCASRESGKDYGYTFGSGTRLTVV.

This clonotype was counted a few times. V and J are TRBV7-9 and TRBJ1-4, with a possible D match to TRBD1 (5 bases). Trimming removed 1 base at V and 7 bases at J, with 13 bases between. This CDR3 has 15 amino acids. CDR1 and CDR2 (germline): SEHNR, FQNEAQ (reference sequence). The CDR3 reads CASSLGGFSGEKLFF. The CDR3 nucleotides are TGTGCCAGCAGCTTAGGGGGGTTCAGCGGTGAAAAACTGTTTTTT. Full variable domain (outside the CDR3, taken from reference TRBV7-9 and TRBJ1-4): DTGVSQNPRHKITKRGQNVTFRCDPISEHNRLYWYRQTLGQGPEFLTYFQNEAQLEKSRLLSDRFSAERPKGSFSTLEIQRTEQGDSAMYLCASSLGGFSGEKLFFGSGTQLSVL.

The chain's CDR3 is CASSPLKRGLLYQGYTF. Here the CDR3 DNA reads TGTGCCAGCAGCCCCCTTAAGAGGGGCCTTCTTTACCAGGGCTACACCTTC. This rearrangement joins TRBV7-9 to TRBJ1-2; a possible D gene is TRBD1 (5 bases). Trimming took 5 bases from V and 8 from J, leaving 27 bases between them. CDR3 length: 17 amino acids. Germline CDR1 and CDR2: SEHNR and FQNEAQ (reference sequence).

This clonotype was seen at least ten times. V usage is TRBV12-5 and J usage is TRBJ1-2; D is unresolved. The CDR3 sequence is 11 residues long. V was pared by 7 bases and J by 7 bases, with 10 bases between. Germline-derived CDR1 and CDR2 are LGHNT and FRNRAP. This CDR3 is CASAGSAGYTF. DNA of the CDR3: TGTGCTAGTGCTGGGTCGGCTGGCTACACCTTC.

This clonotype was counted many times. The chain couples TRBV9 to TRBJ1-1; the D gene is possibly TRBD1 (5 bases). Germline CDR1 is SGDLS and CDR2 is YYNGEE. The V and J ends lost 3 bases and 0 bases respectively, with 6 bases between them. CDR3 length: 13 residues. The CDR3 sequence: CASSGQLNTEAFF. CDR3 coding DNA: TGTGCCAGCAGCGGACAGTTGAACACTGAAGCTTTCTTT.

This clonotype was seen ten or more times. This chain uses TRBV4-1 with TRBJ1-1, with D unclear. The CDR3 is 16 residues long. Per the germline V gene, CDR1 is MGHRA and CDR2 is YSYEKL. Trimming removed 4 bases from V and 3 bases from J, with 18 bases in between. CDR3 in DNA: TGCGCCAGCAGCCCGAGAGAGATTCAGATCGACACTGAAGCTTTCTTT. This gives the protein CASSPREIQIDTEAFF.

This clonotype was picked up many times. The chain couples TRBV7-9 to TRBJ2-7, with TRBD1 matching over 8 bases. V dropped 5 bases and J dropped 0; count of bases not matched to a gene: 9. The CDR3 has 16 amino acids. Germline V gene data show CDR1 as SEHNR and CDR2 as FQNEAQ (reference sequence). CDR3 in DNA: TGTGCCAGCAGCCCGTTGGGGCAGGGGGCCTCCTACGAGCAGTACTTC. It is translated as CASSPLGQGASYEQYF.

The chain is built from TRBV6-5 and TRBJ2-7, with 11 bases lining up with TRBD2. The CDR3 length is 13 residues. The germline V gene has CDR1 MNHEY and CDR2 SVGAGI. Trimming took 6 bases from V and 6 from J; bases not matched to a gene: 4. CDR3 DNA sequence: TGTGCCAGCAGATTAGCGGGAGGGCCCGAGCAGTACTTC. Amino acid sequence: CASRLAGGPEQYF.

This clonotype has at least ten counts. At one end the junction does not follow the germline gene, possibly because of a read error. CDR3 residues: CATSDFGDRVLF. As DNA, the CDR3 is TGTGCCACCAGTGATTTCGGAGACAGGGTGCTCTTC. The chain recombines TRBV24-1 with TRBJ1-2, with TRBD1 identical over 7 bases. The germline gives CDR1 KGHDR, CDR2 SFDVKD. CDR3 length equals 12 residues.

This clonotype has a count of ten or more. The V call is TRBV7-2, the J call TRBJ2-7; D may be TRBD2 (6 bases). The CDR3 has 15 residues. V was cut by 5 bases and J by 9 bases, with 23 bases left in between. CDR1 is SGHTA and CDR2 is FQGNSA in the germline V gene. The CDR3 nucleotides are TGTGCCAGCAGCCCTGTTTGGTCCGGGGGTAGGGGGCAGTACTTC. Amino acids: CASSPVWSGGRGQYF. The variable domain in full, with the rest retrieved from reference TRBV7-2 and TRBJ2-7, is GAGVSQSPSNKVTEKGKDVELRCDPISGHTALYWYRQSLGQGLEFLIYFQGNSAPDKSGLPSDRFSAERTGGSVSTLTIQRTQQEDSAVYLCASSPVWSGGRGQYFGPGTRLTVT.

The chain links TRBV18 to TRBJ1-4, with a tentative D call TRBD1 (6 bases). CDR1 is KGHSH and CDR2 is LQKENI in the germline V gene. Trimming pared 3 bases from V and 3 bases from J, leaving 8 bases between. This CDR3 has 14 amino acids. CDR3 in amino acids: CASSPDSPNEKLFF. CDR3 coding DNA: TGTGCCAGCTCACCGGACAGTCCTAATGAAAAACTGTTTTTT.

In this sample, this clonotype turned up a few times. The chain combines TRBV7-2 with TRBJ1-2, with a tentative D call TRBD1 (6 bases). Trimming took 2 bases from V and 6 from J, leaving 16 bases between them. The CDR3 loop spans 15 amino acids. Germline V gene sequence: CDR1 SGHTA, CDR2 FQGNSA. DNA for the CDR3: TGTGCCAGCAGCTTATCCCCAGGGGTTTTCGATGGCTACACCTTC. Translating gives CASSLSPGVFDGYTF.